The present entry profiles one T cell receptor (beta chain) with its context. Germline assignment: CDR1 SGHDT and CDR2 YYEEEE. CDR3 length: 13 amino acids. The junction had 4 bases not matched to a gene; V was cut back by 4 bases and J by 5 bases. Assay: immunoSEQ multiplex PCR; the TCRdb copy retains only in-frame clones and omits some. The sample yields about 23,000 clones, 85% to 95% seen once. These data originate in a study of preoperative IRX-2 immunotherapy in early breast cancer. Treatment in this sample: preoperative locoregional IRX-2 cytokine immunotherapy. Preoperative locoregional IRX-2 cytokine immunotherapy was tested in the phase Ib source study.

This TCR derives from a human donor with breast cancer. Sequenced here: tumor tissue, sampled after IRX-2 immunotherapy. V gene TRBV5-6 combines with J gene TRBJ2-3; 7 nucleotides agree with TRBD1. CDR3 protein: CASSPDRRDTQYF. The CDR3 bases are TGTGCCAGCAGCCCGGACAGGCGAGATACGCAGTATTTT.